This record covers a single T cell receptor (beta chain). As yet, its antigen is unknown. TCRdb's copy holds only in-frame clones and misses some; the assay was immunoSEQ multiplex PCR. Here the sample spans roughly 150,000 clones, around 91% being singletons. These data belong to a study of T cell responses to AZD1222 COVID-19 vaccine. The CDR3 spans 16 residues. Germline values: CDR1 SGHAT, CDR2 FQDESV (reference sequence). Trimming took 5 bases from V and 2 from J, leaving 16 bases between them. Study findings and constraints: Repertoire samples came only from after the peak T cell response. Baseline seropositives among AZD1222 recipients totaled only 5 to 7. Two AZD1222 doses significantly raised spike-specific TCR breadth and depth over controls.

Second doses were pooled across both intervals (about 4 or about 12 weeks). The input for sequencing was peripheral blood, taken 28 days after the second AZD1222 dose. The genes are TRBV11-1 and TRBJ1-3; D is undetermined. The source of this sequence is an adult who received the AZD1222 COVID-19 vaccine. CDR3 residues: CASSAAARRPGNTIYF. The CDR3, as DNA: TGTGCCAGCAGCGCGGCAGCCCGGAGACCTGGAAACACCATATATTTT.